The 7 T cell receptor beta chains below were found in one sample sequenced in a study of blood T cell repertoires in COVID-19. Profiling relied on immunoSEQ multiplex PCR, and the TCRdb table lists in-frame clones only, not all of them. The data show approximately 300,000 clones, roughly nine tenths seen once. Sequencing used PBMCs or T cells enriched from blood (not recorded which). The receptors here all came from a woman in her 30s who had recovered from COVID-19.

V usage is TRBV19 and J usage is TRBJ1-2, with 7 bases lining up with TRBD1. V trimming: 6 bases; J trimming: 2 bases; junction bases outside the gene matches: 9. Germline V gene sequence: CDR1 LNHDA, CDR2 SQIVND (reference sequence). The CDR3 runs 15 residues. Here the CDR3 reads CASSLQTGTNYGYTF. CDR3 bases: TGTGCCAGTAGCCTCCAGACAGGGACCAACTATGGCTACACCTTC.

This chain uses TRBV7-9 with TRBJ1-6, with TRBD1 identical over 9 bases. V gave up 7 bases and J gave up 8 bases; unmatched junction bases: 9. The CDR3 is 15 residues long. CDR1 is SEHNR and CDR2 is FQNEAQ in the germline V gene (reference sequence). The CDR3, as DNA: TGTGCCAGCAACCATCATAGGGACAGGGATTCACCCCTCCACTTT. Translated: CASNHHRDRDSPLHF. Based on the CDR3 plus reference TRBV7-9 and TRBJ1-6, the full variable domain is DTGVSQNPRHKITKRGQNVTFRCDPISEHNRLYWYRQTLGQGPEFLTYFQNEAQLEKSRLLSDRFSAERPKGSFSTLEIQRTEQGDSAMYLCASNHHRDRDSPLHFGNGTRLTVT.

In its sample, this clone was seen a few times. The V and J genes are TRBV5-4 and TRBJ2-7, with D tentatively TRBD1 (6 bases). CDR1 is SGHNT and CDR2 is YYREEE in the germline V gene (reference sequence). V was pared by 4 bases and J by 1 base, with 9 bases between. The CDR3 loop spans 13 amino acids. The CDR3 loop is CASSGGQSYEQYF. The CDR3 DNA reads as TGTGCCAGCAGCGGAGGACAGTCCTACGAGCAGTACTTC. The full variable domain, in which reference TRBV5-4 and TRBJ2-7 provide the parts outside the CDR3, is ETGVTQSPTHLIKTRGQQVTLRCSSQSGHNTVSWYQQALGQGPQFIFQYYREEENGRGNFPPRFSGLQFPNYSSELNVNALELDDSALYLCASSGGQSYEQYFGPGTRLTVT.

The chain has TRBV7-9 and TRBJ1-1, with 8 bases aligning to TRBD1. The CDR3 is 14 amino acids. Losses at the gene ends were 5 bases for V and 4 bases for J; bases not matched to a gene: 6. CDR1 is SEHNR, CDR2 FQNEAQ, per germline (reference sequence). CDR3 residues: CASSNQGAVTEAFF. For the CDR3, the DNA is TGTGCCAGCAGCAACCAGGGGGCGGTCACTGAAGCTTTCTTT.

The V and J genes are TRBV12-3 or TRBV12-4 and TRBJ2-1, with TRBD1 as a possible D gene (6 bases). V was clipped by 6 bases and J by 10 bases, with 13 bases between them. The CDR3 consists of 12 residues. The CDR3 region has the DNA TGTGCCAGCAGCCCACAGGGTCTGGAGCAGTTCTTC. Its translation is CASSPQGLEQFF.

V usage is TRBV6-6 and J usage is TRBJ2-5; D not certain. The CDR3 covers 13 residues. Germline V gene data show CDR1 as MNHNY and CDR2 as SVGAGI (reference sequence). Between the trimmed V and J ends, which lost 4 bases and 2 bases, there was a span of 8 bases. The CDR3 DNA reads as TGTGCCAGCAGTTCCCGAGCTCAAGAGACCCAGTACTTC. The encoded protein is CASSSRAQETQYF.

Only a few counts were recorded for this clone. This sequence joins TRBV7-8 and TRBJ1-1; tentative D call: TRBD1 (6 bases). This CDR3 is built from 14 residues. In germline, CDR1 is SGHVS, CDR2 FQNEAQ. V dropped 3 bases and J dropped 3 bases, with 11 bases sitting between them. The CDR3 is CASSFGGAYTEAFF. CDR3 nucleotides: TGTGCCAGCAGCTTCGGGGGGGCTTACACTGAAGCTTTCTTT.